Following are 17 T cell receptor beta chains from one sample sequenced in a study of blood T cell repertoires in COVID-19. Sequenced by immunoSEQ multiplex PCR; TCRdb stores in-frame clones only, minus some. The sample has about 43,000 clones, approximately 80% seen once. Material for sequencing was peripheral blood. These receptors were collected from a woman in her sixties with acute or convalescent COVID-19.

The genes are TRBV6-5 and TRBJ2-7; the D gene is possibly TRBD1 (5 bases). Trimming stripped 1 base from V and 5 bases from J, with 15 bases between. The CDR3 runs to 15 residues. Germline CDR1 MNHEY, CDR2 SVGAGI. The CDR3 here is CASSYLVGAGNEQYF. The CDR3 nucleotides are TGTGCCAGCAGTTACTTAGTTGGGGCAGGGAACGAGCAGTACTTC.

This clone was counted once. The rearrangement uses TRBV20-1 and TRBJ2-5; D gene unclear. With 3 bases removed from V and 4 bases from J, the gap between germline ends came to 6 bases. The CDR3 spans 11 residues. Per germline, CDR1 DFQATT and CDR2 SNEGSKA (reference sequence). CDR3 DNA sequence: TGCAGTGCTAGTCGGTTAGAGACCCAGTACTTC. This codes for CSASRLETQYF.

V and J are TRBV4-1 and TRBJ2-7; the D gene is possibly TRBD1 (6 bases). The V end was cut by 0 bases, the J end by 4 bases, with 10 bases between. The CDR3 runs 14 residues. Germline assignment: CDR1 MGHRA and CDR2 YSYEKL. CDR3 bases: TGCGCCAGCAGCCAAGAACAGGGTGTATACGAGCAGTACTTC. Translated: CASSQEQGVYEQYF.

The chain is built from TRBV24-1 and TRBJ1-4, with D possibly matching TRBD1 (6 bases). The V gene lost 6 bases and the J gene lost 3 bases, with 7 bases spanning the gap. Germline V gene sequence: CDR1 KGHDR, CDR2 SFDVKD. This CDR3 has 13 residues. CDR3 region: CATSSGANEKLFF. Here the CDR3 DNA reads TGTGCCACCAGTTCAGGGGCTAATGAAAAACTGTTTTTT.

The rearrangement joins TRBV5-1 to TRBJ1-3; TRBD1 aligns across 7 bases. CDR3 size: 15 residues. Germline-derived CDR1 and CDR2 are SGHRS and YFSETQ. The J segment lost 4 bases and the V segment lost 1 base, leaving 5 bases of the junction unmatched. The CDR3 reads CASSLLGGSGNTIYF. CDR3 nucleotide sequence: TGCGCCAGCAGCTTGCTAGGGGGCTCAGGAAACACCATATATTTT.

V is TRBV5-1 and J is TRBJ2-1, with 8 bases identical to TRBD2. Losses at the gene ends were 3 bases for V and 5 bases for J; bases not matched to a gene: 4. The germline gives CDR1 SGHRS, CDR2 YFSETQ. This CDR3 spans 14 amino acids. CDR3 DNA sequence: TGCGCCAGCAGCTCTTCGGGGGGGAACAATGAGCAGTTCTTC. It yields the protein CASSSSGGNNEQFF.

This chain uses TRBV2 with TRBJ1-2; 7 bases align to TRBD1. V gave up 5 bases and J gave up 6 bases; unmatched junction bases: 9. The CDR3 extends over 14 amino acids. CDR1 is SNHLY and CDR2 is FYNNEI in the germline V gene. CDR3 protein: CASSRRGEENGYTF. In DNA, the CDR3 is TGTGCCAGCAGTCGCAGGGGGGAAGAAAATGGCTACACCTTC.

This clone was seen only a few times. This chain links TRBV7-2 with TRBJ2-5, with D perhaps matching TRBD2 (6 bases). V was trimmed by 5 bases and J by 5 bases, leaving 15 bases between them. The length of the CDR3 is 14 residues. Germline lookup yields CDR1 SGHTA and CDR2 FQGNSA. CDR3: CASSPRRGSETQYF. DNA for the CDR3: TGTGCCAGCAGCCCGAGGCGGGGTTCGGAGACCCAGTACTTC.

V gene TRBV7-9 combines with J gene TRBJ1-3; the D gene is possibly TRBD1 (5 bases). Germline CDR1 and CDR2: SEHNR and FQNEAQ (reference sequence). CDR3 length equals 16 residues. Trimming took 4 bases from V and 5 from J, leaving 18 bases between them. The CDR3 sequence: CASSSDRDSPRNTIYF. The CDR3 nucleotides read TGTGCCAGCAGCTCAGACCGCGACAGTCCCCGAAACACCATATATTTT.

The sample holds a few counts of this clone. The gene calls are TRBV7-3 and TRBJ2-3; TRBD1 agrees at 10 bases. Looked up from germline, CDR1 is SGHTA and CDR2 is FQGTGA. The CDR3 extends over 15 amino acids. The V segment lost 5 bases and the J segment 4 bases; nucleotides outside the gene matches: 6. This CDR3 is CASSTGQGKADTQYF. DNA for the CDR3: TGTGCCAGCAGCACGGGACAGGGGAAGGCAGATACGCAGTATTTT.

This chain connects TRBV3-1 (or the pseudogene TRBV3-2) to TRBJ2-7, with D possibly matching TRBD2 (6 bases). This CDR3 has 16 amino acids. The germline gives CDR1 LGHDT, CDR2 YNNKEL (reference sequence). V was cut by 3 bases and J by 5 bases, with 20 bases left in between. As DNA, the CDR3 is TGTGCCAGCAGCCAGACCTCTTTGCGGGGCGGCGACGAGCAGTACTTC. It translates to CASSQTSLRGGDEQYF.

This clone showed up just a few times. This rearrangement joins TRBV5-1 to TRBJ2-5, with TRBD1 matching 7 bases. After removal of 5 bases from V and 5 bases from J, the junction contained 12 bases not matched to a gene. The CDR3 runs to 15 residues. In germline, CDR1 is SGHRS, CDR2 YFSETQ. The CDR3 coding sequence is TGCGCCAGCAGTACGACAGGGATGGGTGTGGAGACCCAGTACTTC. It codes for CASSTTGMGVETQYF. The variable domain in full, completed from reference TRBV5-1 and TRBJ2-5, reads KAGVTQTPRYLIKTRGQQVTLSCSPISGHRSVSWYQQTPGQGLQFLFEYFSETQRNKGNFPGRFSGRQFSNSRSEMNVSTLELGDSALYLCASSTTGMGVETQYFGPGTRLLVL.

The CDR3 DNA is TGTGCCAGCTCACGCCGACAGGGAACAACTAATGAAAAACTGTTTTTT. This sequence encodes CASSRRQGTTNEKLFF. This chain uses TRBV18 with TRBJ1-4; 7 bases line up with TRBD1. Germline V CDR1 and CDR2: KGHSH, LQKENI. V was pared by 4 bases and J by 0 bases, with 5 bases of the junction left unmatched. This CDR3 comprises 16 residues.

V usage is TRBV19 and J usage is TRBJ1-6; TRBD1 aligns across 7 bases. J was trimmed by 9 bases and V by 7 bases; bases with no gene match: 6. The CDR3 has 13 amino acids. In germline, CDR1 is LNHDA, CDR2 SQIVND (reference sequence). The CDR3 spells CASKDRVGSPLHF. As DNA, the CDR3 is TGTGCCAGTAAAGACAGGGTTGGTTCACCCCTCCACTTT. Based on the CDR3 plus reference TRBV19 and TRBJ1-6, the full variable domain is DGGITQSPKYLFRKEGQNVTLSCEQNLNHDAMYWYRQDPGQGLRLIYYSQIVNDFQKGDIAEGYSVSREKKESFPLTVTSAQKNPTAFYLCASKDRVGSPLHFGNGTRLTVT.

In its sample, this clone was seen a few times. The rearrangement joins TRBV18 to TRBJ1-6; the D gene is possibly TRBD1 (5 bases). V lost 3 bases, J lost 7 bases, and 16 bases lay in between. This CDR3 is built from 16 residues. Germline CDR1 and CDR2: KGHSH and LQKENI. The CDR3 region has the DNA TGTGCCAGCTCACCGACCACCTGGGGGGACAATTCACCCCTCCACTTT. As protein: CASSPTTWGDNSPLHF.

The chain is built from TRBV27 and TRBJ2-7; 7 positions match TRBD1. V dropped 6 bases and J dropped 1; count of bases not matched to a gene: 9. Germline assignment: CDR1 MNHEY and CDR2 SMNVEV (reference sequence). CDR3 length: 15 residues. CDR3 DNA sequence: TGTGCCAGCAGGCCAAGAACAGGGGATTCCTACGAGCAGTACTTC. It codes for CASRPRTGDSYEQYF.

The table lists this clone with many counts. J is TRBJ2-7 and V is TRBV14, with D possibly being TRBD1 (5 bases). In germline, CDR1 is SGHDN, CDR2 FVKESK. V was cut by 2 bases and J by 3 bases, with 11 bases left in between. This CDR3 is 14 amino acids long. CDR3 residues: CASSQPQGHYEQYF. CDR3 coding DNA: TGTGCCAGCAGCCAACCCCAGGGCCACTACGAGCAGTACTTC.